These 21 T cell receptor beta chains were all obtained from the same sample, sequenced in a study of control samples from healthy donors and cancer patients. Sequencing used immunoSEQ multiplex PCR; TCRdb keeps in-frame clones, though not all of them. The sample has around 50,000 clones, around 85% seen once. Sequencing used PBMCs. These receptors all stem from a woman between 50 and 59 years old with lung cancer.

DNA of the CDR3: TGTGCCTGGAGTGTACAGGATCTCCAACAGAGTGAGCAGTACTTC. Amino acid sequence: CAWSVQDLQQSEQYF. The gene calls are TRBV30 and TRBJ2-7; D perhaps matches TRBD1 (5 bases). The germline gives CDR1 GTSNPN, CDR2 SVGIG (reference sequence). Trimming pared 0 bases from V and 7 bases from J, leaving 19 bases between. The CDR3 has 15 amino acids.

V is TRBV28 and J is TRBJ2-3; D possibly corresponds to TRBD2 (5 bases). Trimming removed 3 bases from V and 1 base from J, with 11 bases in between. The CDR3 contains 15 residues. Germline CDR1 MDHEN, CDR2 SYDVKM. DNA of the CDR3: TGTGCCAGCAGTTTTATAAGCGGCGGCACAGATACGCAGTATTTT. It codes for CASSFISGGTDTQYF.

The rearrangement uses TRBV19 and TRBJ1-4; TRBD1 agrees at 7 bases. V lost 7 bases to trimming and J lost 4 bases; unmatched junction nucleotides: 6. CDR3 length: 14 residues. Germline V gene sequence: CDR1 LNHDA, CDR2 SQIVND (reference sequence). The CDR3 bases are TGTGCCAGTACCCCAGGGGGTCATAATGAAAAACTGTTTTTT. Protein: CASTPGGHNEKLFF.

This clone was seen once. The rearrangement uses TRBV18 and TRBJ1-2, with D unresolved. CDR3 length: 14 residues. V lost 0 bases to trimming and J lost 0 bases, with 5 bases between them. CDR1 is KGHSH and CDR2 is LQKENI in the germline V gene. The CDR3 sequence: CASSPPAPNYGYTF. In DNA form, the CDR3 reads TGTGCCAGCTCACCACCGGCCCCTAACTATGGCTACACCTTC.

This rearrangement joins TRBV3-1 (or the pseudogene TRBV3-2) to TRBJ1-2; D not resolved. Trimming shortened V by 1 base and J by 3 bases, and 3 bases separated the two germline ends. The CDR3 length is 12 residues. Germline V gives CDR1 LGHDT, CDR2 YNNKEL (reference sequence). The CDR3 nucleotides are TGTGCCAGCAGCCAAGGCGACTATGGCTACACCTTC. Translated, it gives CASSQGDYGYTF.

The gene calls are TRBV20-1 and TRBJ1-3; a weak D match, TRBD1 (6 bases). The germline V gene encodes CDR1 DFQATT and CDR2 SNEGSKA (reference sequence). The V end was cut by 6 bases, the J end by 8 bases, with 11 bases between. This CDR3 has 11 amino acids. In DNA form, the CDR3 reads TGCAGTGCCCACAGGGTTGACACCATATATTTT. This gives the protein CSAHRVDTIYF.

The genes are TRBV6-5 and TRBJ1-4; D unresolved. CDR1 is MNHEY, CDR2 SVGAGI, per germline. V shed 0 bases and J shed 5 bases, with 10 bases lying between them. The CDR3 covers 15 residues. The CDR3 reads CASSYSGVGNEKLFF. DNA of the CDR3: TGTGCCAGCAGTTACTCGGGAGTGGGAAATGAAAAACTGTTTTTT.

The chain has TRBV11-3 and TRBJ1-3, with a possible D match to TRBD1 (5 bases). V lost 5 bases to trimming and J lost 0 bases, with 14 bases between them. The CDR3 is made up of 16 amino acids. Per the germline V gene, CDR1 is SGHNT and CDR2 is YENEEA. The CDR3 DNA follows: TGTGCCAGCAGCAGACGGGACGGCATCTCTGGAAACACCATATATTTT. It encodes CASSRRDGISGNTIYF.

V gene TRBV6-5 combines with J gene TRBJ2-7, with 9 bases that match TRBD1. The CDR3 length is 15 residues. The junction had 7 bases not matched to a gene; V was cut back by 5 bases and J by 2 bases. CDR1 and CDR2 (germline): MNHEY, SVGAGI. The CDR3 DNA sequence: TGTGCCAGCAGTCCCGGACAGGGGCCAGCCTACGAGCAGTACTTC. Protein sequence: CASSPGQGPAYEQYF.

This clone has a handful of counts. The chain combines TRBV5-4 with TRBJ1-1, with D maybe TRBD1 (6 bases). Germline loops: CDR1 SGHNT, CDR2 YYREEE (reference sequence). V was trimmed by 3 bases and J by 1 base, leaving 7 bases between them. The CDR3 contains 13 residues. DNA for the CDR3: TGTGCCAGCAGCTGGGACAAGAACACTGAAGCTTTCTTT. Translated, it gives CASSWDKNTEAFF. The full variable domain, completed using reference TRBV5-4 and TRBJ1-1, is ETGVTQSPTHLIKTRGQQVTLRCSSQSGHNTVSWYQQALGQGPQFIFQYYREEENGRGNFPPRFSGLQFPNYSSELNVNALELDDSALYLCASSWDKNTEAFFGQGTRLTVV.

This clone has a handful of counts. This chain joins TRBV4-3 and TRBJ1-2; no clear D gene. The V gene lost 2 bases and the J gene lost 3 bases, with 16 bases spanning the gap. Germline CDR1 is LGHNA and CDR2 is YSLEER. This CDR3 has 16 amino acids. This CDR3 is CASSQSPLDRYYGYTF. The CDR3 DNA reads as TGCGCCAGCAGCCAATCCCCGTTGGACCGTTACTATGGCTACACCTTC.

J is TRBJ2-7 and V is TRBV13; 10 bases line up with TRBD2. The CDR3 spans 15 residues. Germline CDR1 PRHDT, CDR2 FYEKMQ (reference sequence). With 4 bases clipped from V and 4 bases from J, the junction kept 7 bases outside the gene matches. The CDR3 DNA is TGTGCCAGCAGCTCGAATGGACTAGCGGAATACGAGCAGTACTTC. Translated, it gives CASSSNGLAEYEQYF.

The genes are TRBV19 and TRBJ2-5; weak D call: TRBD2 (6 bases). Germline V gives CDR1 LNHDA, CDR2 SQIVND (reference sequence). Trimming removed 7 bases from V and 1 base from J, with 25 bases in between. CDR3 size: 18 residues. The CDR3 DNA reads as TGTGCCAGTACCCCGAATCGCCTTACCCGCGGGGTCCAAGAGACCCAGTACTTC. This encodes CASTPNRLTRGVQETQYF.

The V gene is TRBV7-3, the J gene TRBJ2-5; perhaps D is TRBD1 or TRBD2 (5 bases each). The CDR3 totals 13 residues. V lost 3 bases and J 5 bases, leaving 10 bases between the germline ends. Germline CDR1 and CDR2: SGHTA and FQGTGA. The CDR3 DNA reads TGTGCCAGCAGCTTGACCGAGGGGGAGACCCAGTACTTC. Translated: CASSLTEGETQYF.

V and J are TRBV13 and TRBJ1-5; no reliable D call. The CDR3 consists of 13 residues. Trimming removed 6 bases from V and 3 bases from J, with 9 bases in between. CDR1 and CDR2 from the germline V gene are PRHDT and FYEKMQ (reference sequence). DNA for the CDR3: TGTGCCAGCAGTTTGGGTTACAATCAGCCCCAGCATTTT. Its protein product is CASSLGYNQPQHF.

CDR3 loop: CASSQGPSDITDTQYF. For the CDR3, the DNA is TGTGCCAGCAGCCAAGGTCCTAGCGACATCACAGATACGCAGTATTTT. The chain recombines TRBV3-1 (or the pseudogene TRBV3-2) with TRBJ2-3; a possible D gene is TRBD2 (6 bases). V was trimmed by 1 base and J by 2 bases, leaving 13 bases between them. Per the germline V gene, CDR1 is LGHDT and CDR2 is YNNKEL (reference sequence). The CDR3 spans 16 residues.

The genes are TRBV30 and TRBJ1-4; no definite D call. V was pared by 1 base and J by 5 bases, with 11 bases between. Germline CDR1 GTSNPN, CDR2 SVGIG (reference sequence). The CDR3 has 14 amino acids. The DNA of the CDR3 is TGTGCCTGGAGTGCCGGGAACTTAAATGAAAAACTGTTTTTT. This sequence encodes CAWSAGNLNEKLFF.

J is TRBJ1-1 and V is TRBV24-1, with 8 bases matching TRBD1. V lost 6 bases to trimming and J lost 5 bases; unmatched junction nucleotides: 4. CDR3 length: 13 residues. Germline CDR1 KGHDR, CDR2 SFDVKD. CDR3 coding DNA: TGTGCCACCAGTCTGGACAGGGAAACTGAAGCTTTCTTT. Amino acid sequence: CATSLDRETEAFF.

This clone was recorded only once. The chain couples TRBV19 to TRBJ2-5; 8 bases line up with TRBD2. The junction had 11 bases not matched to a gene; V was cut back by 6 bases and J by 5 bases. The CDR3 spans 15 residues. Looked up from germline, CDR1 is LNHDA and CDR2 is SQIVND (reference sequence). The chain's CDR3 is CASSLGQGLDETQYF. In nucleotides, the CDR3 is TGTGCCAGTAGCCTAGGGCAGGGACTAGATGAGACCCAGTACTTC. Variable domain in full (rest from reference TRBV19 and TRBJ2-5): DGGITQSPKYLFRKEGQNVTLSCEQNLNHDAMYWYRQDPGQGLRLIYYSQIVNDFQKGDIAEGYSVSREKKESFPLTVTSAQKNPTAFYLCASSLGQGLDETQYFGPGTRLLVL.

This rearrangement joins TRBV4-1 to TRBJ1-2; D is perhaps TRBD1 (6 bases). V shed 6 bases and J shed 7 bases, with 18 bases lying between them. Germline V CDR1 and CDR2: MGHRA, YSYEKL. This CDR3 contains 14 residues. The CDR3: CASRSTGRSSGYTF. CDR3 DNA: TGCGCCAGCAGATCGACAGGTCGTTCATCTGGCTACACCTTC.

The chain joins TRBV2 to TRBJ2-1, with 10 bases lining up with TRBD1. Germline loops: CDR1 SNHLY, CDR2 FYNNEI. The ends lost 5 bases at V and 10 bases at J; junction bases unmatched: 5. This CDR3 is 13 amino acids long. CDR3 in DNA: TGTGCCAGCAGTAGGACAGGGGGGCACGAGCAGTTCTTC. Encoded protein: CASSRTGGHEQFF.